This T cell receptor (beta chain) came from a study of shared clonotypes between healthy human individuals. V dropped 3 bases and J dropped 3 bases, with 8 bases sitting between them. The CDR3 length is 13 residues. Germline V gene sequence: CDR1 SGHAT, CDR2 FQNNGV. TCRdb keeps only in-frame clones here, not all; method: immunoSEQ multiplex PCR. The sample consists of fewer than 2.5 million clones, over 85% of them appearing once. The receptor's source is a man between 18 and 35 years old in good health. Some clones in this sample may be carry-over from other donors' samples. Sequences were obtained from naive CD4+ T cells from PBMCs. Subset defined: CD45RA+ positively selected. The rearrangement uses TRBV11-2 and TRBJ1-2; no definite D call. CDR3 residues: CASSFGTHYGYTF. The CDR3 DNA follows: TGTGCCAGCAGCTTCGGAACTCACTATGGCTACACCTTC.